A selection of T cell receptor beta chains follows, all from one sample in a study of T cells in Graves' hyperthyroidism and ophthalmopathy. MiXCR was run by TCRdb on the multiplex PCR reads, yielding one entry per CDR3 protein. The sample lists about 420,000 distinct CDR3 sequences; roughly 13% were seen once. Specimen: blood. Source of these receptors: a woman aged 18-29 years with Graves' hyperthyroidism. The CDR3 runs from the conserved cysteine through the conserved F or W. The D gene is left open where the match is weak. Not every row has a clone size; where given, it reads once, few, many or a size class.

D gene: TRBD1; V gene: TRBV28; clone size: many; J gene: TRBJ2-5; CDR3 DNA: TGTGCCAGCAGTTTCCTTCGGGGAACAGGGGGCGTGGAGACCCAGTACTTC; CDR3 protein: CASSFLRGTGGVETQYF
D gene: TRBD1; V gene: TRBV29-1; clone size: .; J gene: TRBJ2-5; CDR3 DNA: TGCAGCGTTACGACAGGGGCCCGGGAGACCCAGTACTTC; CDR3 protein: CSVTTGARETQYF
D gene: TRBD2; V gene: TRBV20-1; clone size: many; J gene: TRBJ2-3; CDR3 DNA: TGCAGTGCTAGTGGACGACTAGCGGGAGTTCCAGATACGCAGTATTTT; CDR3 protein: CSASGRLAGVPDTQYF
D gene: .; V gene: TRBV6-5; clone size: many; J gene: TRBJ1-1; CDR3 DNA: TGTGCCAGCAGTTACAGGGGGGCTGAAGCTTTCTTT; CDR3 protein: CASSYRGAEAFF
D gene: TRBD2; V gene: TRBV24-1; clone size: many; J gene: TRBJ2-3; CDR3 DNA: TGTGCCACCAGTGCCTACCCGGGACTAGCGGGAGGTTCGACAGATACGCAGTATTTT; CDR3 protein: CATSAYPGLAGGSTDTQYF
D gene: .; V gene: TRBV7-2; clone size: many; J gene: TRBJ2-3; CDR3 DNA: TGTGCCATTTCGAGGGGGGAAAGGACAGATACGCAGTATTTT; CDR3 protein: CAISRGERTDTQYF
D gene: TRBD2; V gene: TRBV6-1; clone size: many; J gene: TRBJ2-1; CDR3 DNA: TGTGCCAGCAGTTATTCACTAGCGGGAGTAGCCAATGAGCAGTTCTTC; CDR3 protein: CASSYSLAGVANEQFF
D gene: .; V gene: TRBV30; clone size: .; J gene: TRBJ2-7; CDR3 DNA: TGTGCCTGGAGTTCTGGGGCGGCCGAGCAGTACTTC; CDR3 protein: CAWSSGAAEQYF
D gene: .; V gene: TRBV30; clone size: many; J gene: TRBJ2-5; CDR3 DNA: TGTGCCTGGAGGGCGGGGTGGAACAGAGAGACCCAGTACTTC; CDR3 protein: CAWRAGWNRETQYF
D gene: TRBD2; V gene: TRBV18; clone size: few; J gene: TRBJ2-2; CDR3 DNA: TGTGCCAGCTCACCTAGTAGCGGGAGGACTACCGGGGAGCTGTTTTTT; CDR3 protein: CASSPSSGRTTGELFF
D gene: .; V gene: TRBV7-9; clone size: .; J gene: TRBJ1-1; CDR3 DNA: TGTGCCAGCAGAATGAAGAACACTGAAGCTTTCTTT; CDR3 protein: CASRMKNTEAFF
D gene: TRBD2; V gene: TRBV9; clone size: few; J gene: TRBJ2-3; CDR3 DNA: TGTGCCAGCAGCGTATTACTAGCGGGAGGGCCGGGGAGCACAGATACGCAGTATTTT; CDR3 protein: CASSVLLAGGPGSTDTQYF
D gene: TRBD1; V gene: TRBV28; clone size: .; J gene: TRBJ2-1; CDR3 DNA: TGTGCCAGCAAGGGACAGGGTCACTCCTACAATGAGCAGTTCTTC; CDR3 protein: CASKGQGHSYNEQFF
D gene: TRBD1; V gene: TRBV19; clone size: few; J gene: TRBJ2-1; CDR3 DNA: TGTGCCAGTAGTACCCGGGACAGGGGAAGGTACAATGAGCAGTTCTTC; CDR3 protein: CASSTRDRGRYNEQFF
D gene: TRBD1; V gene: TRBV7-3; clone size: .; J gene: TRBJ2-1; CDR3 DNA: TGTGCCAGCAGTCGGGACAGGGATAACAATGAGCAGTTCTTC; CDR3 protein: CASSRDRDNNEQFF
D gene: .; V gene: TRBV12-3/TRBV12-4; clone size: many; J gene: TRBJ1-1; CDR3 DNA: TGTGCCAGCACCCAGGGTCTACAGGGGAACACTGAAGCTTTCTTT; CDR3 protein: CASTQGLQGNTEAFF
D gene: .; V gene: TRBV7-8; clone size: .; J gene: TRBJ1-4; CDR3 DNA: TGTGCCAGCAGCTTAGCGGCGGGGCTTGGTGAAAAACTGTTTTTT; CDR3 protein: CASSLAAGLGEKLFF
D gene: .; V gene: TRBV5-5; clone size: .; J gene: TRBJ1-4; CDR3 DNA: TGTGCCAGCAGCGAGGCAGGGACTAATGAAAAACTGTTTTTT; CDR3 protein: CASSEAGTNEKLFF
D gene: .; V gene: TRBV30; clone size: .; J gene: TRBJ2-7; CDR3 DNA: TGTGCCTGGACGGGGGGACAGCCCTCCTACGAGCAGTACTTC; CDR3 protein: CAWTGGQPSYEQYF
D gene: .; V gene: TRBV6-2/TRBV6-3; clone size: many; J gene: TRBJ1-1; CDR3 DNA: TGTGCCAGCACCCTAAGGAGAGCCATCCTGGGTGAAGCTTTCTTT; CDR3 protein: CASTLRRAILGEAFF
D gene: .; V gene: TRBV9; clone size: .; J gene: TRBJ2-1; CDR3 DNA: TGTGCCAGCAGCGTTTCCCTCTTACCCCACAATGAGCAGTTCTTC; CDR3 protein: CASSVSLLPHNEQFF
D gene: .; V gene: TRBV10-1; clone size: few; J gene: TRBJ2-2; CDR3 DNA: TGCGCCAGCAGTGAAAAGGGGAACACCGGGGAGCTGTTTTTT; CDR3 protein: CASSEKGNTGELFF
D gene: .; V gene: TRBV5-1; clone size: many; J gene: TRBJ1-1; CDR3 DNA: TGCGCCAGCAGCTTGGATGGGCAGAACACTGAAGCTTTCTTT; CDR3 protein: CASSLDGQNTEAFF
D gene: .; V gene: TRBV4-1; clone size: many; J gene: TRBJ2-7; CDR3 DNA: TGCGCCAGCAGCCAAGGGGCGCAGGTCTCCTACGAGCAGTACTTC; CDR3 protein: CASSQGAQVSYEQYF
D gene: .; V gene: TRBV10-3; clone size: .; J gene: TRBJ2-7; CDR3 DNA: TGTGCCATCAGTGAGAAAGGGTACGAGCAGTACTTC; CDR3 protein: CAISEKGYEQYF
D gene: TRBD2; V gene: TRBV28; clone size: many; J gene: TRBJ2-7; CDR3 DNA: TGTGCCAGCAGTCTGTTAGCGGGAGGGCGGACCTACGAGCAGTACTTC; CDR3 protein: CASSLLAGGRTYEQYF
D gene: TRBD2; V gene: TRBV7-9; clone size: .; J gene: TRBJ2-1; CDR3 DNA: TGTGCCAGCAGCTTGAAGGGACTAGCGGGGAATGAGCAGTTCTTC; CDR3 protein: CASSLKGLAGNEQFF
D gene: .; V gene: TRBV5-6; clone size: .; J gene: TRBJ1-2; CDR3 DNA: TGTGCCAGCAGCCCGGGCGGGGTATGGGCTGGCTACACCTTC; CDR3 protein: CASSPGGVWAGYTF